The clone carrying this T cell receptor beta chain was counted between two and nine times. The antigen remains undetermined. The sample belongs to a study of T-cell reconstitution after alpha-beta-depleted transplantation in children. The study's findings and limits: Approximately two months post-transplant, alpha-beta T cells reportedly originated from several hundred expanded graft clones. Day-60 TCRbeta diversity that was high in some patients was derived from surviving recipient T cells and thymic progenitors.

Preparation of the TCRbeta library was carried out with unique molecular identifiers. TCRdb ran MiXCR on the PCR reads and lists one entry per CDR3 protein. The sample comprises 500,000 to 650,000 distinct CDR3 sequences, 10% to 15% of which are singletons, and about 2.2% rests with the top ten. CDR3 length: 14 residues. Germline lookup yields CDR1 MDHEN and CDR2 SYDVKM. V lost 5 bases to trimming and J lost 7 bases, with 18 bases between them. This chain uses TRBV28 with TRBJ2-7; no definite D call. The TCR sequence derives from a male patient younger than 18 who had a stem cell transplant for acute myeloid leukemia, so the T cells may come from the graft donor. Specimen: PBMCs, mostly from graft donor cells, collected 360 days after TCRalphabeta/CD19-depleted stem cell transplant. CDR3 nucleotides: TGTGCCAGCAGTCCCCGGGTCAAACCAGGAGAGCAGTACTTC. Amino acid sequence: CASSPRVKPGEQYF.